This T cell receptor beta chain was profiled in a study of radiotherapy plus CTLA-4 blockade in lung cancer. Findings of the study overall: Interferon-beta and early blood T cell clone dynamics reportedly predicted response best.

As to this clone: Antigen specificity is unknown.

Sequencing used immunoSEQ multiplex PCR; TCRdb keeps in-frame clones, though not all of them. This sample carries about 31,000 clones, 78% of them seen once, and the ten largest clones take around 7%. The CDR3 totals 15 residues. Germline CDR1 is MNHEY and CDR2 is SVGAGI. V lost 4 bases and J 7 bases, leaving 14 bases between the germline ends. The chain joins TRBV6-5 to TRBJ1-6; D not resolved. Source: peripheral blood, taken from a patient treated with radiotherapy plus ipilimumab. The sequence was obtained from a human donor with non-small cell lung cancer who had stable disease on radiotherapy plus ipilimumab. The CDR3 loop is CASSSQPGQNSPLHF. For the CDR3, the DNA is TGTGCCAGCAGTTCGCAGCCGGGCCAGAATTCACCCCTCCACTTT.